The T cell receptor beta chain under discussion was sequenced for a study of T cells in Graves' hyperthyroidism and ophthalmopathy. Across the whole study: The blood sample was taken at first diagnosis, before treatment began.

This clonotype was seen ten or more times. Disease duration under 2 months; hyperthyroidism patients were aged 18 to 65. Those patients with uncontrolled infection, other autoimmune disease, pregnancy or lactation were excluded. PBMCs were sourced from 9 to 10 ml fresh peripheral blood. From RNA transcripts, TCR beta CDR3 regions were amplified. Carried out on the TCR CDR3, a first-round RT-PCR used the HTBI primer set. MiXCR, applied by TCRdb to the multiplex PCR reads, yields one record per CDR3 protein. The sample yields more than 300,000 distinct CDR3 sequences, around 14% seen once. What was sequenced was blood. This TCR was sampled from a woman aged 18-35 years with Graves' hyperthyroidism.

The CDR3, as DNA: TGCAGTGCTAAGGGTGCCATAATGAAGACCCAGTACTTC. Translating it yields CSAKGAIMKTQYF. The chain uses TRBV20-1 and TRBJ2-5; D is unresolved. V lost 4 bases and J lost 6, with 15 bases in between. The CDR3 has 13 amino acids. The germline CDR1 and CDR2 sequences are DFQATT and SNEGSKA (reference sequence).